These 9 T cell receptor beta chains came from one sample sequenced in a study of blood T cell repertoires in COVID-19. Here immunoSEQ multiplex PCR was the method, and the copy in TCRdb shows in-frame clones only, minus some. Of under 250,000 clones listed, 70% to 90% are singletons. Sequenced sample: PBMCs or T cells enriched from blood (not recorded which). The receptors were gathered from a man aged 25 to 40 who had recovered from COVID-19.

This rearrangement joins TRBV7-2 to TRBJ1-1; TRBD1 might be the D (5 bases). CDR1 is SGHTA and CDR2 is FQGNSA in the germline V gene. V was cut by 5 bases and J by 0 bases, with 10 bases left in between. The CDR3 is 14 amino acids. CDR3 protein: CASSPRVLNTEAFF. CDR3 bases: TGTGCCAGCAGCCCCAGGGTTTTGAACACTGAAGCTTTCTTT. Together with reference TRBV7-2 and TRBJ1-1, the CDR3 gives the full variable domain: GAGVSQSPSNKVTEKGKDVELRCDPISGHTALYWYRQSLGQGLEFLIYFQGNSAPDKSGLPSDRFSAERTGGSVSTLTIQRTQQEDSAVYLCASSPRVLNTEAFFGQGTRLTVV.

The chain is built from TRBV19 and TRBJ1-5, with 7 bases identical to TRBD1. This CDR3 is built from 18 residues. V shed 4 bases and J 5 bases; nucleotides not matched to a gene: 17. Germline CDR1 reads LNHDA; CDR2 reads SQIVND (reference sequence). The CDR3 spells CASSRLTGRGFGDQPQHF. The DNA of the CDR3 is TGTGCCAGTAGTAGGTTGACAGGGAGAGGTTTTGGGGATCAGCCCCAGCATTTT.

The CDR3 sequence: CASSLRQGQGFQPQHF. In DNA, the CDR3 is TGTGCCAGCAGCCTAAGGCAGGGACAGGGGTTTCAGCCCCAGCATTTT. This sequence joins TRBV7-8 and TRBJ1-5; 10 positions match TRBD1. The CDR3 consists of 16 residues. J was trimmed by 6 bases and V by 5 bases; bases with no gene match: 10. Germline CDR1 SGHVS, CDR2 FQNEAQ.

This chain connects TRBV6-5 to TRBJ1-4; D is perhaps TRBD1 (6 bases). The CDR3 length is 14 residues. Between the trimmed V and J ends, which lost 4 bases and 7 bases, there was a span of 13 bases. Germline CDR1 reads MNHEY; CDR2 reads SVGAGI. This chain's CDR3 is CASSSTGFGEKLFF. The CDR3 nucleotides read TGTGCCAGCAGTTCAACAGGGTTTGGTGAAAAACTGTTTTTT.

V and J are TRBV5-6 and TRBJ2-5, with TRBD1 identical over 8 bases. The CDR3 runs 15 residues. Germline V lookup: CDR1 SGHDT, CDR2 YYEEEE. The V gene end was trimmed by 3 bases and the J gene end by 2 bases; junction bases not matched to a gene: 6. CDR3 loop: CASSWLYRGQETQYF. CDR3 in DNA: TGTGCCAGCAGCTGGCTTTACAGGGGGCAAGAGACCCAGTACTTC.

The chain uses TRBV27 and TRBJ2-2, with D possibly matching TRBD2 (5 bases). Between the trimmed V and J ends, which lost 4 bases and 5 bases, there was a span of 17 bases. This CDR3 comprises 16 residues. Germline V gene lookup returns CDR1 MNHEY and CDR2 SMNVEV (reference sequence). In nucleotides, the CDR3 is TGTGCCAGCAGTTCCTTGGGTGGGAGTGGAACCGGGGAGCTGTTTTTT. Translating it yields CASSSLGGSGTGELFF.

The rearrangement uses TRBV3-1 (or the pseudogene TRBV3-2) and TRBJ1-3, with a weak D call TRBD1 (6 bases). This CDR3 comprises 14 residues. V lost 3 bases to trimming and J lost 10 bases, with 16 bases between them. CDR1 and CDR2 from the germline V gene are LGHDT and YNNKEL (reference sequence). The CDR3 protein is CASSQPNPRGTIYF. The CDR3 region has the DNA TGTGCCAGCAGCCAGCCGAACCCCAGGGGTACCATATATTTT.

The rearrangement joins TRBV20-1 to TRBJ2-7; D may be TRBD2 (5 bases). CDR1 and CDR2 (germline): DFQATT, SNEGSKA (reference sequence). The CDR3 is 10 residues long. The CDR3 DNA sequence: TGCAGCACCGGGCGGGACGAGCAGTACTTC. Encoded protein: CSTGRDEQYF.

A single count supports this clone. This rearrangement joins TRBV4-2 to TRBJ2-3, with TRBD2 identical over 12 bases. The CDR3 has 15 residues. V was clipped by 2 bases and J by 4 bases; unmatched bases: 1. Germline loops: CDR1 LGHNA, CDR2 YNFKEQ. CDR3 region: CASSQLAGGPDTQYF. The CDR3 DNA is TGTGCCAGCAGCCAACTAGCGGGAGGGCCAGATACGCAGTATTTT.